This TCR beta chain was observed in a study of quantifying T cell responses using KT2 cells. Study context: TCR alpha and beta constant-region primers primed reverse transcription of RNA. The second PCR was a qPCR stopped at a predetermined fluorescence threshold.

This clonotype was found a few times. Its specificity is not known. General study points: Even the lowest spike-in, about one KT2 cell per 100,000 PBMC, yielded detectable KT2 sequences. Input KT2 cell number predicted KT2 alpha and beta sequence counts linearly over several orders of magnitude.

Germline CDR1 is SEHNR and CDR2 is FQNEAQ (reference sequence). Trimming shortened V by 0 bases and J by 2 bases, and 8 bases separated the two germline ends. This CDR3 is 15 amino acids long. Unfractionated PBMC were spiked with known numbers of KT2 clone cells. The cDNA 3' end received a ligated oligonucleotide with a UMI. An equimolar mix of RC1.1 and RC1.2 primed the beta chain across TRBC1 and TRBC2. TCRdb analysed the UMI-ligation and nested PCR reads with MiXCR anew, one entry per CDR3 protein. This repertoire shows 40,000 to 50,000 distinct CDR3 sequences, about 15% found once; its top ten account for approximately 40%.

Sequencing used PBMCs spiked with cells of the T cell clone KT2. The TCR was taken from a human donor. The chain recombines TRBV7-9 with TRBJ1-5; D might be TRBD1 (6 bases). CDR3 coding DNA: TGTGCCAGCAGCTTAGCAAGGGGGGGCAATCAGCCCCAGCATTTT. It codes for CASSLARGGNQPQHF.